The 17 T cell receptor beta chains presented below share a single source sample, sequenced in a study of blood T cell repertoires in COVID-19 (dated by TCRdb to 2018 to 2021). Libraries were made using the immunoSEQ multiplex PCR assay. As stored in TCRdb, this immuneACCESS dataset retains in-frame rearrangements with V and J assigned. A fraction of the clones does not appear; measured against another copy, unresolved V genes explain less than half of the discrepancy, and the remainder lacks a known reason. For this sample the table gives about 250,000 clones, of which approximately 85% were detected only once. The ten biggest clones cover 0.75% to 0.95% of the sample. Sequenced: peripheral blood. The receptors originated from a human donor with COVID-19, enrolled during active disease. The donor label of this sample is uncertain.

The chain has TRBV24-1 and TRBJ2-1; the match to TRBD2 covers 12 bases. V was pared by 4 bases and J by 4 bases, with 13 bases of the junction left unmatched. Per the germline V gene, CDR1 is KGHDR and CDR2 is SFDVKD. The CDR3 contains 19 residues. CDR3 DNA: TGTGCCACCAGTGACCCGACTAGCGGGAGTAAGGACCATTACAATGAGCAGTTCTTC. Encoded protein: CATSDPTSGSKDHYNEQFF.

This sequence joins TRBV4-3 and TRBJ1-4, with D tentatively TRBD1 (6 bases). This CDR3 is built from 15 residues. CDR1 is LGHNA and CDR2 is YSLEER in the germline V gene. V gave up 0 bases and J gave up 11 bases, with 16 bases separating them. CDR3 DNA sequence: TGCGCCAGCAGCCAAGAATGGGGGCTCGAGGGGAAACTGTTTTTT. Translation: CASSQEWGLEGKLFF.

The V and J genes are TRBV7-8 and TRBJ2-7; TRBD2 matches 7 bases. The CDR3 is 16 residues long. V lost 5 bases, J lost 3 bases, and 13 bases stayed unmatched. Germline V lookup: CDR1 SGHVS, CDR2 FQNEAQ. The CDR3 here is CASSRDMASGVYEQYF. DNA for the CDR3: TGTGCCAGCAGCCGAGACATGGCTAGCGGAGTCTACGAGCAGTACTTC.

The chain has TRBV29-1 and TRBJ2-1; 9 bases are shared with TRBD2. The ends lost 5 bases at V and 4 bases at J; junction bases unmatched: 3. The CDR3 sequence is 13 residues long. Germline loops: CDR1 SQVTM, CDR2 ANQGSEA. This CDR3 reads CSVTTSGYNEQFF. The CDR3, as DNA: TGCAGCGTTACGACTAGCGGATACAATGAGCAGTTCTTC.

This rearrangement joins TRBV3-1 (or the pseudogene TRBV3-2) to TRBJ1-2; D possibly corresponds to TRBD1 (5 bases). The germline CDR1 and CDR2 sequences are LGHDT and YNNKEL (reference sequence). Trimming took 0 bases from V and 7 from J, leaving 15 bases between them. The CDR3 contains 15 residues. This CDR3 reads CASSQEFRQGGGYTF. The DNA for the CDR3 is TGTGCCAGCAGCCAAGAGTTCCGGCAGGGAGGTGGCTACACCTTC.

V is TRBV28 and J is TRBJ1-4; D gene uncertain. This CDR3 spans 16 amino acids. The germline CDR1 and CDR2 sequences are MDHEN and SYDVKM. Trimming left V 6 bases short and J 3 bases short, with 17 bases between. The CDR3 sequence: CASSSTVGLSNEKLFF. The CDR3 region has the DNA TGTGCCAGCAGCTCCACCGTCGGACTCTCTAATGAAAAACTGTTTTTT.

The J gene is TRBJ1-1, the V gene TRBV30; D is ambiguous. The CDR3 consists of 13 residues. V was trimmed by 4 bases and J by 4 bases, leaving 13 bases between them. CDR1 is GTSNPN, CDR2 SVGIG, per germline (reference sequence). The CDR3 DNA reads TGTGCCTGGACCGAGTTGGGCCTCACTGAAGCTTTCTTT. Amino acid sequence: CAWTELGLTEAFF.

The rearrangement joins TRBV6-5 to TRBJ2-3; possibly TRBD2 for D (5 bases). CDR3 size: 16 residues. The germline V gene has CDR1 MNHEY and CDR2 SVGAGI. V lost 2 bases and J 2 bases, leaving 14 bases between the germline ends. In nucleotides, the CDR3 is TGTGCCAGCAGTTACCGCGGGCGAGATATCACAGATACGCAGTATTTT. Protein: CASSYRGRDITDTQYF.

The chain combines TRBV4-3 with TRBJ1-5, with 7 positions matching TRBD1. The trim removed 3 bases at V and 9 bases at J, leaving 8 bases unmatched. Germline CDR1 and CDR2: LGHNA and YSLEER. The CDR3 is made up of 14 amino acids. CDR3 amino acids: CASSQGDRTRPQHF. The CDR3, as DNA: TGCGCCAGCAGCCAGGGGGACAGAACTCGGCCCCAGCATTTT.

The J gene is TRBJ1-6, the V gene TRBV4-3; D remains ambiguous. V was trimmed by 1 base and J by 5 bases, leaving 15 bases between them. Per the germline V gene, CDR1 is LGHNA and CDR2 is YSLEER. The CDR3 runs to 17 residues. This chain's CDR3 is CASSQVLGRANNSPLHF. The CDR3 nucleotides read TGCGCCAGCAGCCAAGTTTTGGGCAGAGCCAATAATTCACCCCTCCACTTT.

The sample holds a few counts of this clone. The chain carries TRBV29-1 and TRBJ2-3, with 13 nucleotides matching TRBD2. Germline V gene lookup returns CDR1 SQVTM and CDR2 ANQGSEA. With 1 base clipped from V and 3 bases from J, the junction kept 7 bases outside the gene matches. The CDR3 totals 17 residues. The CDR3 nucleotides are TGCAGCGTTGAAGCCCCCGGGACTAGCGGGATGACAGATACGCAGTATTTT. It specifies CSVEAPGTSGMTDTQYF.

This chain's CDR3 is CASSPDSITDTQYF. The CDR3 DNA is TGTGCCAGCAGCCCGGACTCAATCACAGATACGCAGTATTTT. The chain is built from TRBV3-1 (or the pseudogene TRBV3-2) and TRBJ2-3, with D possibly being TRBD2 (5 bases). V lost 4 bases to trimming and J lost 2 bases, with 10 bases between them. Germline loops: CDR1 LGHDT, CDR2 YNNKEL (reference sequence). CDR3 size: 14 residues.

The chain uses TRBV15 and TRBJ1-4, with D maybe TRBD1 (5 bases). Looked up from germline, CDR1 is LNHNV and CDR2 is YYDKDF (reference sequence). Trimming stripped 5 bases from V and 8 bases from J, with 15 bases between. The length of the CDR3 is 14 residues. DNA for the CDR3: TGTGCCACCAGCGGGCTAGGGGCGGAGGAAAAACTGTTTTTT. The encoded protein is CATSGLGAEEKLFF.

The V gene is TRBV29-1, the J gene TRBJ1-2, with TRBD1 matching 10 bases. Germline V gene data show CDR1 as SQVTM and CDR2 as ANQGSEA. This CDR3 spans 14 amino acids. Trimming took 2 bases from V and 8 from J; bases not matched to a gene: 8. The CDR3 reads CSVEQGQGLRGYTF. The CDR3 DNA follows: TGCAGCGTTGAACAGGGACAGGGGTTGCGGGGCTACACCTTC.

In this sample, this clone turned up a few times. This CDR3 is also generated by other DNA sequences in the sample. The CDR3 DNA reads as TGTGCCAGCAGTTTCAGGGGAAACACCATATATTTT. It yields the protein CASSFRGNTIYF. The V gene is TRBV28, the J gene TRBJ1-3; D unclear. Germline CDR1 MDHEN, CDR2 SYDVKM. This CDR3 has 12 amino acids. With 3 bases removed from V and 4 bases from J, the gap between germline ends came to 4 bases.

The chain carries TRBV12-3 or TRBV12-4 and TRBJ1-5; D remains unclear. Deletions cut 3 bases from V and 5 bases from J, with 8 bases between. The CDR3 spans 13 residues. DNA for the CDR3: TGTGCCAGCAGTTTTTCCCAATATCAGCCCCAGCATTTT. Its translation: CASSFSQYQPQHF.

V is TRBV7-8 and J is TRBJ1-1, with no clear D. Looked up from germline, CDR1 is SGHVS and CDR2 is FQNEAQ. The CDR3 loop spans 15 amino acids. V lost 5 bases, J lost 0 bases, and 13 bases lay in between. The CDR3 loop reads CASSREGAVNTEAFF. The CDR3 bases are TGTGCCAGCAGCCGCGAGGGAGCTGTGAACACTGAAGCTTTCTTT.